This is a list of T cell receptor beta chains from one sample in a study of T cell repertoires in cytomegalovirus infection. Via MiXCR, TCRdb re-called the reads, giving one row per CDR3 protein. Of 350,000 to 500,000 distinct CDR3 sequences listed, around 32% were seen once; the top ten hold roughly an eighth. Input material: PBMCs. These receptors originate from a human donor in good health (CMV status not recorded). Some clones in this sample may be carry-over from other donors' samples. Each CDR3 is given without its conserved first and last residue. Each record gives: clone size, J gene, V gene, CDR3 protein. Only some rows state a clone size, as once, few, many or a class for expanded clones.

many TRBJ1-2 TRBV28 ASVGGSGGYGYT
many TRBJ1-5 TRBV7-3 ASSFDLAQPQH
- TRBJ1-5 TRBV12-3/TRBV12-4 ASSLRDLGGNQPQH
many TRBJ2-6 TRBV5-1 ASRLGTASGANVLT
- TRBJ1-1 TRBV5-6 ASSLVPTGNTEAF
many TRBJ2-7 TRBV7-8 ASNQGPAGAYEQY
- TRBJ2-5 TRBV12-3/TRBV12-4 ASSTPTSGGALETQY
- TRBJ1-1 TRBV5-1 ASSPTPTGNTEAF
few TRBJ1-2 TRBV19 ASSWPGQSSLGYT
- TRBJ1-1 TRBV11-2 ASSPLAGALSSMNTEAF
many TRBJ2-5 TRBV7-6 ASSWKGTHQETQY
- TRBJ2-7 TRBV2 ASTDERGSYEQY
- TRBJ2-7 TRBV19 ASSIPRVGGSYEQY
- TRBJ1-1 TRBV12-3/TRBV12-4 ASSPGQWNTEAF
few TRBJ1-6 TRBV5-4 ASSLGTGDSPLH
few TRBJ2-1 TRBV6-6 ASSLRQGSSYNEQF
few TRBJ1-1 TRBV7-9 ASSLGALTPTEAF
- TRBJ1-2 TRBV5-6 ASSSLAGGADYGYT
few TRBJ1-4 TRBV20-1 SAYSPGTPSTNEKLF
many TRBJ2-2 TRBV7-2 ASSFQPGQGSGELF
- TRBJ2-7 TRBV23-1 ASSKCGGTKKTYEQS
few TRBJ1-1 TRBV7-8 ASSPGTPGTEAF
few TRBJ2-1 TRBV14 ASSHGDRVYNEQF
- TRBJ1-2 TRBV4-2 ASSHEQGYVDGYT
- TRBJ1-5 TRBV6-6 ASSYDGRANQPQH
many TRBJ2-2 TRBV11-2 ASSLASYRVAGELF
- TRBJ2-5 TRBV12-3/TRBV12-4 ASSLIPRGGGETQY
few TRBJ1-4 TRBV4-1 ASSLGTAKNEKLF
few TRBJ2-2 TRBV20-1 SAIAEGIGGRIGELF
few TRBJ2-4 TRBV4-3 ASSQDLGGDPKNIQY
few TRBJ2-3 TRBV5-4 ASSLLRGGGRDTQY
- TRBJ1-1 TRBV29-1 SVSLTGITEAF
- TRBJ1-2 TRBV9 ASSVRQNYGYT
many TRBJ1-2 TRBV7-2 ASSASGTDYGYT
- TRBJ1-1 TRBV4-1 ASSQVYGGRYSGAF